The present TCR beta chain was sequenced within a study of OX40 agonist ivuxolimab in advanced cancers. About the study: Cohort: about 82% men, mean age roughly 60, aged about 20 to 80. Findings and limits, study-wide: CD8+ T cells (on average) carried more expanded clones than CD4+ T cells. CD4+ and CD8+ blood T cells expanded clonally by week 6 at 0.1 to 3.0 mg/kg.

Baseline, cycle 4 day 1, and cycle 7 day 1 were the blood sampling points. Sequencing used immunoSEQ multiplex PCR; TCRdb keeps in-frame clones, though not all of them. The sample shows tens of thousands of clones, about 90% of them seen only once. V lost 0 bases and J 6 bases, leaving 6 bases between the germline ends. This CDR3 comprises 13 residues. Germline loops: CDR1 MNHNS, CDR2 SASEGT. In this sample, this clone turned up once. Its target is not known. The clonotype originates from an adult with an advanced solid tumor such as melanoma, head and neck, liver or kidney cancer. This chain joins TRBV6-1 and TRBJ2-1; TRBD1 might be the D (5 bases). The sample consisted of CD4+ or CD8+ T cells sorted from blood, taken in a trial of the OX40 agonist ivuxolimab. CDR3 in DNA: TGTGCCAGCAGTGAAGCGGGGCGCAATGAGCAGTTCTTC. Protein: CASSEAGRNEQFF.